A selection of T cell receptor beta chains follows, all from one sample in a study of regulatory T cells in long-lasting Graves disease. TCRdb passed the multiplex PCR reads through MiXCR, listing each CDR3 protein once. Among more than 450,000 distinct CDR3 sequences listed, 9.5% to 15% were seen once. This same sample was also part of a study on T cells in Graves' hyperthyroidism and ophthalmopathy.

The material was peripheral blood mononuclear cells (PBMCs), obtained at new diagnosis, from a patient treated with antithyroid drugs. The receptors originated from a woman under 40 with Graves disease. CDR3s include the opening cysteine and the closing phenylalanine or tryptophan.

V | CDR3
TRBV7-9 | CASSLPLGEQFF
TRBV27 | CASSSSLGYNEQFF
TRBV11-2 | CASSFGLAGRDTQYF
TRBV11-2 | CASSLGAQGYEQYF
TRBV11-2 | CASSPLEGVADTQYF
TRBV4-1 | CASSQGALETGSPLHF
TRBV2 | CASTSSGATEAFF
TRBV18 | CASSQSGTVSGNTIYF
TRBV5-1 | CASSLEGFGTDTQYF
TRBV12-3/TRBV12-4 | CASSLEGQVLKNIQYF
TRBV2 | CASSGKTGLRYEQYF
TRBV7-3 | CASSSGGAGEQFF
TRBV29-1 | CSVGDTRNTEAFF
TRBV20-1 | CSARDRRAGGYNEQFF
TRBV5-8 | CASSPERGLGLSNEQFF
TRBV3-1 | CASSQDMRLWNSPLHF
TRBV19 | CASSPPRVNEQYF
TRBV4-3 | CASSQDPTGSTDTQYF
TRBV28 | CASSKWRAHFGEQYF
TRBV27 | CASRLSGGNQPQHF
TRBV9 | CASSNRVSDTQYF
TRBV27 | CASSLLASGIQETQYF
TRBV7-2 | CASSKYLGVSVNTEAFF
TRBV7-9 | CASSFFPPPSFMNTEAFF